A single sample is the source of the 32 T cell receptor beta chains below, sequenced in a study of blood T cell repertoires in COVID-19. TCRdb's copy holds only in-frame clones and misses some; the assay was immunoSEQ multiplex PCR. Of just under 350,000 clones detected, about 90% appear once; the ten largest clones hold approximately 7.3%. Input material: peripheral blood. The receptors here all came from a woman aged 65 to 85 with COVID-19, enrolled during active disease.

This rearrangement joins TRBV2 to TRBJ2-7; 10 bases align to TRBD1. CDR3 length equals 14 residues. Per the germline V gene, CDR1 is SNHLY and CDR2 is FYNNEI. The J segment lost 2 bases and the V segment lost 8 bases, leaving 6 bases of the junction unmatched. CDR3 amino acids: CASVWDRGPYEQYF. CDR3 in DNA: TGTGCCAGCGTTTGGGACAGGGGCCCCTACGAGCAGTACTTC.

Here the CDR3 reads CASRMTDGKETQYF. The CDR3, as DNA: TGTGCCAGCAGAATGACCGACGGGAAAGAGACCCAGTACTTC. This rearrangement joins TRBV5-6 to TRBJ2-5; tentatively, D is TRBD2 (5 bases). CDR3 size: 14 residues. CDR1 and CDR2 (germline): SGHDT, YYEEEE. V gave up 5 bases and J gave up 3 bases, with 14 bases separating them. Full variable domain (outside the CDR3, taken from reference TRBV5-6 and TRBJ2-5): DAGVTQSPTHLIKTRGQQVTLRCSPKSGHDTVSWYQQALGQGPQFIFQYYEEEERQRGNFPDRFSGHQFPNYSSELNVNALLLGDSALYLCASRMTDGKETQYFGPGTRLLVL.

The chain couples TRBV28 to TRBJ1-2; D unclear. The CDR3 contains 13 residues. Looked up from germline, CDR1 is MDHEN and CDR2 is SYDVKM. Trimming took 6 bases from V and 5 from J, leaving 13 bases between them. CDR3 region: CASRPGIGYGYTF. The CDR3 region has the DNA TGTGCCAGCAGACCCGGGATAGGGTATGGCTACACCTTC.

V and J are TRBV10-3 and TRBJ1-2; TRBD1 aligns across 10 bases. Germline values: CDR1 ENHRY, CDR2 SYGVKD. The length of the CDR3 is 13 residues. The V gene end was trimmed by 6 bases and the J gene end by 8 bases; junction bases not matched to a gene: 6. As DNA, the CDR3 is TGTGCCATCAGCGCCGGGACAGGGGAAGGCTACACCTTC. It encodes CAISAGTGEGYTF.

This rearrangement joins TRBV27 to TRBJ1-4, with 9 bases fitting TRBD1. Germline CDR1 MNHEY, CDR2 SMNVEV (reference sequence). Trimming took 5 bases from V and 8 from J; bases not matched to a gene: 21. This CDR3 contains 19 residues. The CDR3 sequence is CASSKTGTGFATSREKLFF. As DNA, the CDR3 is TGTGCCAGCAGTAAGACCGGGACAGGGTTTGCGACGTCCAGAGAAAAACTGTTTTTT.

This chain connects TRBV7-9 to TRBJ1-2; 7 nucleotides agree with TRBD1. Germline assignment: CDR1 SEHNR and CDR2 FQNEAQ (reference sequence). J gave up 7 bases and V 6 bases, and 8 bases lay outside the gene matches. The CDR3 consists of 13 residues. The CDR3 DNA reads TGTGCCAGCAGTCATCAGGGGGGAACTGGCTACACCTTC. Amino acid sequence: CASSHQGGTGYTF.

The chain couples TRBV5-6 to TRBJ2-3, with 8 bases identical to TRBD1. This CDR3 is 14 amino acids long. Germline V gives CDR1 SGHDT, CDR2 YYEEEE. V lost 3 bases to trimming and J lost 3 bases; unmatched junction nucleotides: 3. The DNA of the CDR3 is TGTGCCAGCAGCTGGACAGGGAGGACAGATACGCAGTATTTT. Translating gives CASSWTGRTDTQYF.

This sequence joins TRBV5-1 and TRBJ1-1; maybe TRBD1 (6 bases). CDR3 length: 14 amino acids. Germline CDR1 and CDR2: SGHRS and YFSETQ. The V gene lost 4 bases and the J gene lost 0 bases, with 10 bases spanning the gap. CDR3 DNA sequence: TGCGCCAGCAGCGTGGACAGAATGAACACTGAAGCTTTCTTT. Its translation: CASSVDRMNTEAFF.

The chain is built from TRBV24-1 and TRBJ1-3; 7 bases map to TRBD1. The ends lost 3 bases at V and 4 bases at J; junction bases unmatched: 5. CDR3 length: 15 amino acids. CDR1 is KGHDR, CDR2 SFDVKD, per germline. The CDR3 sequence: CATSDPTGDGNTIYF. As DNA, the CDR3 is TGTGCCACCAGTGATCCAACAGGGGACGGAAACACCATATATTTT.

V usage is TRBV4-2 and J usage is TRBJ1-1; no reliable D call. Trimming shortened V by 1 base and J by 0 bases, and 6 bases separated the two germline ends. CDR1 is LGHNA, CDR2 YNFKEQ, per germline. This CDR3 contains 14 residues. CDR3 DNA sequence: TGTGCCAGCAGCCAAGGGCTTCTGAACACTGAAGCTTTCTTT. Translated, it gives CASSQGLLNTEAFF.

The chain joins TRBV11-1 to TRBJ2-2; the D gene is possibly TRBD1 (6 bases). This CDR3 region has 14 residues. The germline V gene encodes CDR1 SGHAT and CDR2 FQDESV (reference sequence). V lost 10 bases and J lost 3, with 15 bases in between. The chain's CDR3 is CATLRAGDTGELFF. CDR3 nucleotide sequence: TGTGCCACATTAAGGGCAGGGGACACCGGGGAGCTGTTTTTT.

The chain employs TRBV5-6 and TRBJ2-1, with D possibly being TRBD1 (5 bases). Per the germline V gene, CDR1 is SGHDT and CDR2 is YYEEEE. Trimming removed 2 bases from V and 8 bases from J, with 23 bases in between. The CDR3 contains 17 residues. The CDR3 sequence: CASSFGRAWQGFYEQFF. Written as DNA, the CDR3 is TGTGCCAGCAGCTTTGGAAGGGCATGGCAGGGTTTTTATGAGCAGTTCTTC.

The J gene is TRBJ2-1, the V gene TRBV11-2; tentatively, D is TRBD1 (7 bases). The CDR3 runs to 16 residues. Per germline, CDR1 SGHAT and CDR2 FQNNGV. Between the trimmed V and J ends, which lost 4 bases and 0 bases, there was a span of 13 bases. The CDR3 bases are TGTGCCAGCAGCTCAGGGGGGCTGAGCTCCTACAATGAGCAGTTCTTC. It is translated as CASSSGGLSSYNEQFF. The full variable domain, in which reference TRBV11-2 and TRBJ2-1 provide the parts outside the CDR3, is EAGVAQSPRYKIIEKRQSVAFWCNPISGHATLYWYQQILGQGPKLLIQFQNNGVVDDSQLPKDRFSAERLKGVDSTLKIQPAKLEDSAVYLCASSSGGLSSYNEQFFGPGTRLTVL.

The chain employs TRBV5-1 and TRBJ2-2, with 9 bases that match TRBD1. This CDR3 has 16 amino acids. V dropped 3 bases and J dropped 3; count of bases not matched to a gene: 6. Germline lookup yields CDR1 SGHRS and CDR2 YFSETQ. CDR3 loop: CASSSAQGADTGELFF. DNA of the CDR3: TGCGCCAGCAGCTCAGCACAGGGGGCGGACACCGGGGAGCTGTTTTTT.

This clone was observed once. V and J are TRBV5-4 and TRBJ1-2; D not resolved. The CDR3 has 15 amino acids. V was cut by 4 bases and J by 3 bases, with 16 bases left in between. CDR1 is SGHNT and CDR2 is YYREEE in the germline V gene (reference sequence). CDR3 DNA sequence: TGTGCCAGCAGCCTGTCCTCATCGACTGACTATGGCTACACCTTC. Translated: CASSLSSSTDYGYTF.

This clone occurred a few times. The rearrangement joins TRBV19 to TRBJ2-7; 10 nucleotides match TRBD2. This CDR3 contains 14 residues. Germline lookup yields CDR1 LNHDA and CDR2 SQIVND (reference sequence). V dropped 5 bases and J dropped 5; count of bases not matched to a gene: 6. The CDR3 is CASSRSGGDDEQYF. Written as DNA, the CDR3 is TGTGCCAGTAGTCGAAGCGGGGGGGACGACGAGCAGTACTTC.

The chain joins TRBV5-8 to TRBJ2-7; possibly TRBD1 for D (6 bases). The CDR3 length is 14 residues. Germline CDR1 and CDR2: SGHTS and YDEGEE. Trimming took 4 bases from V and 0 from J, leaving 11 bases between them. CDR3 DNA sequence: TGTGCCAGCAGCCCCTGGGACACCTCCTACGAGCAGTACTTC. Amino acids: CASSPWDTSYEQYF.

The V and J genes are TRBV11-2 and TRBJ2-1, with a possible D match to TRBD1 (5 bases). The V end lost 1 base, the J end lost 6 bases, and 13 bases lay between the germline ends. The CDR3 has 15 residues. The germline V gene has CDR1 SGHAT and CDR2 FQNNGV. CDR3 coding DNA: TGTGCCAGCAGCTTAGTTGGGGCCACTGGCAATGAGCAGTTCTTC. Amino acid sequence: CASSLVGATGNEQFF.

The gene calls are TRBV7-2 and TRBJ1-1, with D unclear. From germline, CDR1 is SGHTA and CDR2 FQGNSA. The CDR3 runs to 11 residues. Trimming left V 5 bases short and J 4 bases short, with 5 bases between. The CDR3 DNA sequence: TGTGCCAGCAGCACTGTCACTGAAGCTTTCTTT. It codes for CASSTVTEAFF.

CDR3 nucleotides: TGTGCCAGCTCACCACTTGGACAGGGGGGGTATGGCTACACCTTC. Protein product: CASSPLGQGGYGYTF. The rearrangement joins TRBV18 to TRBJ1-2, with 10 positions matching TRBD1. Looked up from germline, CDR1 is KGHSH and CDR2 is LQKENI. The ends lost 1 base at V and 5 bases at J; junction bases unmatched: 4. The CDR3 runs 15 residues.

This chain links TRBV7-2 with TRBJ1-2; 12 bases are shared with TRBD1. This CDR3 has 15 residues. V gave up 5 bases and J gave up 11 bases; unmatched junction bases: 12. The germline gives CDR1 SGHTA, CDR2 FQGNSA. The CDR3 nucleotides are TGTGCCAGCAGCCACCCCAAGGGACAGGGGGCGGGGTACACCTTC. It yields the protein CASSHPKGQGAGYTF. Filled out from reference TRBV7-2 and TRBJ1-2, the complete variable domain reads GAGVSQSPSNKVTEKGKDVELRCDPISGHTALYWYRQSLGQGLEFLIYFQGNSAPDKSGLPSDRFSAERTGGSVSTLTIQRTQQEDSAVYLCASSHPKGQGAGYTFGSGTRLTVV.

The chain couples TRBV5-6 to TRBJ2-1; 8 bases are a match to TRBD1. The CDR3 spans 15 residues. Looked up from germline, CDR1 is SGHDT and CDR2 is YYEEEE. The V gene end was trimmed by 4 bases and the J gene end by 4 bases; junction bases not matched to a gene: 7. The CDR3 sequence: CASSPQGAGYNEQFF. The CDR3 region has the DNA TGTGCCAGCAGCCCCCAGGGGGCCGGGTACAATGAGCAGTTCTTC.

The sample holds one count of this clone. The rearrangement links TRBV7-9 to TRBJ1-4; D may be TRBD1 (5 bases). The V and J ends lost 5 bases and 0 bases respectively, with 13 bases between them. CDR3 length: 16 residues. Per the germline V gene, CDR1 is SEHNR and CDR2 is FQNEAQ (reference sequence). CDR3 protein: CASSPKGGATNEKLFF. As DNA, the CDR3 is TGTGCCAGCAGCCCTAAGGGAGGGGCAACTAATGAAAAACTGTTTTTT.

This clone has only a few counts. This rearrangement joins TRBV27 to TRBJ2-5; no reliable D call. This CDR3 is built from 16 residues. Germline CDR1 reads MNHEY; CDR2 reads SMNVEV (reference sequence). V was trimmed by 0 bases and J by 2 bases, leaving 13 bases between them. The CDR3 DNA reads TGTGCCAGCAGTTTATCCCTTAGGATAGCTCAAGAGACCCAGTACTTC. Its protein is CASSLSLRIAQETQYF.

In DNA, the CDR3 is TGCGCCAGCGGTGCGGGGAGTCAGGAGACCCAGTACTTC. Translating gives CASGAGSQETQYF. V gene TRBV5-1 combines with J gene TRBJ2-5; D possibly corresponds to TRBD2 (6 bases). Trimming pared 7 bases from V and 5 bases from J, leaving 15 bases between. The CDR3 totals 13 residues. Germline V gives CDR1 SGHRS, CDR2 YFSETQ.

This clone was seen at least ten times. The V call is TRBV5-6, the J call TRBJ1-4; TRBD1 is a possible D gene (5 bases). Germline V gene lookup returns CDR1 SGHDT and CDR2 YYEEEE. Trimming removed 4 bases at V and 5 bases at J, with 9 bases between. The CDR3 contains 13 residues. CDR3 sequence reads: CASSTRQNEKLFF. The CDR3 region has the DNA TGTGCCAGCAGCACCCGACAGAATGAAAAACTGTTTTTT.

This chain joins TRBV28 and TRBJ2-3; D is possibly TRBD2 (5 bases). Per the germline V gene, CDR1 is MDHEN and CDR2 is SYDVKM. This CDR3 comprises 15 residues. Trimming left V 6 bases short and J 4 bases short, with 17 bases between. CDR3 sequence reads: CASSSPRTGPDTQYF. CDR3 coding DNA: TGTGCCAGCAGCTCCCCCCGGACTGGCCCAGATACGCAGTATTTT.

The chain couples TRBV10-3 to TRBJ1-1; 7 nucleotides match TRBD1. V gave up 0 bases and J gave up 4 bases; unmatched junction bases: 8. The germline CDR1 and CDR2 sequences are ENHRY and SYGVKD. This CDR3 region has 16 residues. The CDR3 sequence: CAISESKGAEGTEAFF. In DNA form, the CDR3 reads TGTGCCATCAGTGAGTCGAAGGGGGCCGAGGGCACTGAAGCTTTCTTT.

The J gene is TRBJ2-5, the V gene TRBV5-1; possibly TRBD1 for D (5 bases). The V end was cut by 0 bases, the J end by 7 bases, with 13 bases between. Germline V lookup: CDR1 SGHRS, CDR2 YFSETQ. The CDR3 has 14 amino acids. CDR3 in DNA: TGCGCCAGCAGCTTGGACGTGGGGCCCGCGACCCAGTACTTC. Translated, it gives CASSLDVGPATQYF.

The chain combines TRBV13 with TRBJ2-2, with D hard to call. V shed 0 bases and J shed 4 bases, with 12 bases lying between them. In germline, CDR1 is PRHDT, CDR2 FYEKMQ (reference sequence). The CDR3 is made up of 16 amino acids. The DNA for the CDR3 is TGTGCCAGCAGCTTAGGGCGGAGCCCTCTCACCGGGGAGCTGTTTTTT. It codes for CASSLGRSPLTGELFF.

This chain uses TRBV4-2 with TRBJ2-3, with a possible D match to TRBD2 (5 bases). The germline gives CDR1 LGHNA, CDR2 YNFKEQ. This CDR3 has 15 amino acids. The V gene lost 4 bases and the J gene lost 6 bases, with 17 bases spanning the gap. CDR3 sequence (DNA): TGTGCCAGCAGCCCCCGAGGGCAGGATGGGGATACGCAGTATTTT. Its protein product is CASSPRGQDGDTQYF.

Written as DNA, the CDR3 is TGTGCCAGCAGCCCTGGAGCGGACTGGACTGAAGCTTTCTTT. This encodes CASSPGADWTEAFF. This chain connects TRBV7-3 to TRBJ1-1; unclear D gene. This CDR3 contains 14 residues. The germline CDR1 and CDR2 sequences are SGHTA and FQGTGA. Trimming took off 5 bases at V and 5 bases at J, with 15 bases between the two ends.